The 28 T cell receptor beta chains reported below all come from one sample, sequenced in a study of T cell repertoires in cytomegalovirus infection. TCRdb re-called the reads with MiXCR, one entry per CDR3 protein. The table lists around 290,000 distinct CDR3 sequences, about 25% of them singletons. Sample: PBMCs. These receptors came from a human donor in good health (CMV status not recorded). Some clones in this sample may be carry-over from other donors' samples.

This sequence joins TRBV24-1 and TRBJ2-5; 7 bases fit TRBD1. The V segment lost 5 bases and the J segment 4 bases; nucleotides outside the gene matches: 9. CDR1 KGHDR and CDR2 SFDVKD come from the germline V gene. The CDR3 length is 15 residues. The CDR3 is CATSALGRGLETQYF. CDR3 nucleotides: TGTGCCACCAGTGCCCTTGGAAGGGGGCTAGAGACCCAGTACTTC.

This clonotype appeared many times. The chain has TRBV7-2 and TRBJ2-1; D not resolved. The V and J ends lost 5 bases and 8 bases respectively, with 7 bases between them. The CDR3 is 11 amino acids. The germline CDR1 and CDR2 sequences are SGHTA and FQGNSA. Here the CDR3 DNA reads TGTGCCAGCAGCCAAAGTTATGAGCAGTTCTTC. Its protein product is CASSQSYEQFF.

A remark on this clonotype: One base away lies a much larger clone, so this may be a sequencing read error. The CDR3 DNA sequence: TGTGCCAACAGCTTGGGGACAGGGGCGTATCCAGATACGCAGTATTTT. As protein: CANSLGTGAYPDTQYF. The chain couples TRBV7-6 to TRBJ2-3; 10 nucleotides line up with TRBD1. Germline values: CDR1 SGHVS, CDR2 FNYEAQ. The CDR3 has 16 amino acids.

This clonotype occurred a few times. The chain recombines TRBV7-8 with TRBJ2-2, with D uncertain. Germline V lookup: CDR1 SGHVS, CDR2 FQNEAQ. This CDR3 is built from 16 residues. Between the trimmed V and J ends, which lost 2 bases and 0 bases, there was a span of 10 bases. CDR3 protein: CASSLRRLANTGELFF. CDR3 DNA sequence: TGTGCCAGCAGCTTACGTCGTCTAGCGAACACCGGGGAGCTGTTTTTT.

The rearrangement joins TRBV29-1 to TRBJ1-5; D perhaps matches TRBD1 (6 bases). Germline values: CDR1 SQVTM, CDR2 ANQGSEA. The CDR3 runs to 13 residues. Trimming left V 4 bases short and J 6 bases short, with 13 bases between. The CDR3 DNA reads TGCAGCGTTGGACGGGGGCTGGGTCAGCCCCAGCATTTT. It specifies CSVGRGLGQPQHF.

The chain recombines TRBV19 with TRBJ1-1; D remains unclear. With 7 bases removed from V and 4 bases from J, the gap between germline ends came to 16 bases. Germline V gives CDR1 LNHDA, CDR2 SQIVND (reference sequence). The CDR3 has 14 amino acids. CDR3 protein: CASIGWLQGTEAFF. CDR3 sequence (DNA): TGTGCCAGTATCGGTTGGCTCCAAGGCACTGAAGCTTTCTTT. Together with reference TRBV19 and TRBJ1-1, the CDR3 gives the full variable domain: DGGITQSPKYLFRKEGQNVTLSCEQNLNHDAMYWYRQDPGQGLRLIYYSQIVNDFQKGDIAEGYSVSREKKESFPLTVTSAQKNPTAFYLCASIGWLQGTEAFFGQGTRLTVV.

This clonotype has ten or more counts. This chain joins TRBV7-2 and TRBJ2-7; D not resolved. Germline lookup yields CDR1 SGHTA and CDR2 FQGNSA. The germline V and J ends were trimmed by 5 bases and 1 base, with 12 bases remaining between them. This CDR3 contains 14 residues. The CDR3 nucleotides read TGTGCCAGCAGCGGCCGTACTAAGTCCTACGAGCAGTACTTC. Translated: CASSGRTKSYEQYF.

The CDR3 loop reads CASSPTGTGKNIQYF. In DNA form, the CDR3 reads TGTGCCAGTAGTCCGACAGGGACGGGAAAAAACATTCAGTACTTC. The chain combines TRBV19 with TRBJ2-4; 7 positions match TRBD1. CDR1 is LNHDA and CDR2 is SQIVND in the germline V gene (reference sequence). The CDR3 runs 15 residues. V gave up 5 bases and J gave up 4 bases; unmatched junction bases: 8.

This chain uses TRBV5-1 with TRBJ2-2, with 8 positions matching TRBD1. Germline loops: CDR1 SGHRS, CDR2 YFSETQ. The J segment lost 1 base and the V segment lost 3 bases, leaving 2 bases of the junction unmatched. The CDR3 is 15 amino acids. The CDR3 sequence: CASSWGTGNTGELFF. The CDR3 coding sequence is TGCGCCAGCAGCTGGGGGACAGGGAACACCGGGGAGCTGTTTTTT.

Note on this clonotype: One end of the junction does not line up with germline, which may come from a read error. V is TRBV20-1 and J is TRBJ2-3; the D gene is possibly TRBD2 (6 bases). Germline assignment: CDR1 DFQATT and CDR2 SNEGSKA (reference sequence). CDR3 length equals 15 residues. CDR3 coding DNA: TGCAGTGCTAGAGAAGCTGCGGGATTCGTAAATACGCAGGATTTT. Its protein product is CSAREAAGFVNTQDF.

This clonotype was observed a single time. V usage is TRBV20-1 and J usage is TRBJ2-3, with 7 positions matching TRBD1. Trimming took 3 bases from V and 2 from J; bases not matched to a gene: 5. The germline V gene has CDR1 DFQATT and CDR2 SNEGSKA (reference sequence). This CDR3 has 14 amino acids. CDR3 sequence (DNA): TGCAGTGCTAGTACCGGGACAGTCACAGATACGCAGTATTTT. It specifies CSASTGTVTDTQYF.

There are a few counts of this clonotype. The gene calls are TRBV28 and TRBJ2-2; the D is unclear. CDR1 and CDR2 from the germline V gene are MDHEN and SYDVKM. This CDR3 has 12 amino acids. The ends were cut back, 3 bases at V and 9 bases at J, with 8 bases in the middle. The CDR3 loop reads CASSLAEWELFF. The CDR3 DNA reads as TGTGCCAGCAGTTTGGCTGAGTGGGAGCTGTTTTTT.

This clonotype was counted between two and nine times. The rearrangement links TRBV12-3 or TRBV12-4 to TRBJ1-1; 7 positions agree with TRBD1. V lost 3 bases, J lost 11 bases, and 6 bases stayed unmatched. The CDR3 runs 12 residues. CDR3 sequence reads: CASSFTGVAAFF. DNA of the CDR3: TGTGCCAGCAGTTTTACAGGGGTTGCCGCTTTCTTT.

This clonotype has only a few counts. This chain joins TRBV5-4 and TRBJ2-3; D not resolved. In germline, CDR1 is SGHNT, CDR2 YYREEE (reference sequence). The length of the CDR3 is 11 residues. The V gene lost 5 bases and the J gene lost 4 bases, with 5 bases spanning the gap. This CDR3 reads CASREADTQYF. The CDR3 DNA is TGTGCCAGCAGAGAGGCAGATACGCAGTATTTT.

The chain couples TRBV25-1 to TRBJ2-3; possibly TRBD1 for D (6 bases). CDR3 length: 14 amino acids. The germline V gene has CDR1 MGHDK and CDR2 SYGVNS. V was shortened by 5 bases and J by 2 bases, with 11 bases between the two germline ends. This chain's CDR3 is CASSLQGYTDTQYF. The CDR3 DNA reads TGTGCCAGCAGTCTACAGGGATACACAGATACGCAGTATTTT. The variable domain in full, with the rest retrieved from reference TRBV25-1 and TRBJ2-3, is EADIYQTPRYLVIGTGKKITLECSQTMGHDKMYWYQQDPGMELHLIHYSYGVNSTEKGDLSSESTVSRIRTEHFPLTLESARPSHTSQYLCASSLQGYTDTQYFGPGTRLTVL.

The CDR3 nucleotides read TGTGCCAGCAGTTTATTCAGGGACGGTGAAAAACTGTTTTTT. Translated, it gives CASSLFRDGEKLFF. The chain employs TRBV28 and TRBJ1-4, with a possible D match to TRBD1 (5 bases). CDR3 length: 14 amino acids. Germline V gene data show CDR1 as MDHEN and CDR2 as SYDVKM. V was shortened by 1 base and J by 7 bases, with 10 bases between the two germline ends.

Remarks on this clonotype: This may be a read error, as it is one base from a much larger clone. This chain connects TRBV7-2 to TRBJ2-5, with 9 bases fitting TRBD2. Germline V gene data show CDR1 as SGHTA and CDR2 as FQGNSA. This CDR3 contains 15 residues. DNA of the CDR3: TGTGCCAGCAGCTTAAAGGCGGGAGGGGGGGAGACCCAGCACTTC. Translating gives CASSLKAGGGETQHF.

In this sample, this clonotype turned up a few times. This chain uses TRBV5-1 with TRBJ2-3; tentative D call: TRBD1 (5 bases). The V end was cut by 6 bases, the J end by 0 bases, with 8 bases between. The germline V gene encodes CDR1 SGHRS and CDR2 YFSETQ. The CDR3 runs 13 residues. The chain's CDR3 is CASKRGSTDTQYF. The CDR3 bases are TGCGCCAGCAAAAGGGGCAGCACAGATACGCAGTATTTT.

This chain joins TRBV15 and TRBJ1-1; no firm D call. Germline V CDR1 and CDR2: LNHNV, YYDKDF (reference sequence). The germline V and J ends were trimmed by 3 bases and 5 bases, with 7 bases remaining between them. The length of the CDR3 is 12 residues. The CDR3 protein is CATSSSRTEAFF. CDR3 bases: TGTGCCACCAGCAGCAGTAGAACTGAAGCTTTCTTT.

This CDR3 is CATSPPLGLNGQPQHF. CDR3 sequence (DNA): TGTGCCACCAGCCCCCCCCTTGGACTTAACGGACAGCCCCAGCATTTT. The V gene is TRBV15, the J gene TRBJ1-5; no firm D call. V was clipped by 5 bases and J by 7 bases, with 21 bases between them. Germline-derived CDR1 and CDR2 are LNHNV and YYDKDF (reference sequence). CDR3 length: 16 residues.

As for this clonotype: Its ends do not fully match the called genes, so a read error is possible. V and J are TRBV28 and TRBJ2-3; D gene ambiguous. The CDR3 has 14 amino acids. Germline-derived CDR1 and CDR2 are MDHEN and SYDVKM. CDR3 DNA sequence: TGTGCCACCAGTTTTGGCCAGTTGACAGATACGCAGTATTTT. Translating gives CATSFGQLTDTQYF. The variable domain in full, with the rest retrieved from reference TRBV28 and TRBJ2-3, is DVKVTQSSRYLVKRTGEKVFLECVQDMDHENMFWYRQDPGLGLRLIYFSYDVKMKEKGDIPEGYSVSREKKERFSLILESASTNQTSMYLCATSFGQLTDTQYFGPGTRLTVL.

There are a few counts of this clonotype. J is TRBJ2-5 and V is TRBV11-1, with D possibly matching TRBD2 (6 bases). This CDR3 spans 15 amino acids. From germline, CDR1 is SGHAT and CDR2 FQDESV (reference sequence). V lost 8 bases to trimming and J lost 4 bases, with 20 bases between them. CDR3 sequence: CASSRRGWRGETQYF. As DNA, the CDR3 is TGTGCCAGCTCTAGGCGGGGATGGAGAGGAGAGACCCAGTACTTC.

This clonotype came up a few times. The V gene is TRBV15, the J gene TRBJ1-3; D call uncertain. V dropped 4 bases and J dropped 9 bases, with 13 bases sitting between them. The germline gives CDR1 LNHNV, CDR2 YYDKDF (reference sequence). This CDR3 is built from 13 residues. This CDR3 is CATSNPGPRTIYF. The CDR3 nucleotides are TGTGCCACCAGCAATCCCGGACCTCGCACCATATATTTT.

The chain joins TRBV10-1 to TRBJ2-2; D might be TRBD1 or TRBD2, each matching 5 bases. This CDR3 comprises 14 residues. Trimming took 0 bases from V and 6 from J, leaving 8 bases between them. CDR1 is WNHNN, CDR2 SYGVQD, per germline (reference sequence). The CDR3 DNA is TGCGCCAGCAGTGAGTCCGGGGACCCCGGGGAGCTGTTTTTT. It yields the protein CASSESGDPGELFF.

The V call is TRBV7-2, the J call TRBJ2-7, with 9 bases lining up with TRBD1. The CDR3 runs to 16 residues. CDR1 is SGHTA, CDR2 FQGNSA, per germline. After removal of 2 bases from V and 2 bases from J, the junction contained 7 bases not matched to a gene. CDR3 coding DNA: TGTGCCAGCAGCTTAAAGTCGGGACAGGGACCCTACGAGCAGTACTTC. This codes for CASSLKSGQGPYEQYF.

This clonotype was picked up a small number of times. CDR3 sequence: CASSLEARYNEQFF. CDR3 nucleotides: TGTGCCAGCAGCTTAGAGGCCCGGTACAATGAGCAGTTCTTC. The chain recombines TRBV7-8 with TRBJ2-1, with D unresolved. Germline V lookup: CDR1 SGHVS, CDR2 FQNEAQ. Between the trimmed V and J ends, which lost 1 base and 4 bases, there was a span of 8 bases. This CDR3 region has 14 residues.

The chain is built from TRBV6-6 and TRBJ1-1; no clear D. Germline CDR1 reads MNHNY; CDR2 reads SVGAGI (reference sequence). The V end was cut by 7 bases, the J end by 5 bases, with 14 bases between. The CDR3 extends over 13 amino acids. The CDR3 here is CASNLRKETEAFF. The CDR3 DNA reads TGTGCCAGCAATCTTAGAAAGGAAACTGAAGCTTTCTTT.

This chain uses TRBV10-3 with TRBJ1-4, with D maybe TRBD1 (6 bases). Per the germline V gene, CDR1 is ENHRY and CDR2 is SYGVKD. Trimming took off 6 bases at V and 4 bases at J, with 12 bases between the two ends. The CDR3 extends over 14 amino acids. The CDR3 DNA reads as TGTGCCATCAGAAATCAGGGGAGTAATGAAAAACTGTTTTTT. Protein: CAIRNQGSNEKLFF.